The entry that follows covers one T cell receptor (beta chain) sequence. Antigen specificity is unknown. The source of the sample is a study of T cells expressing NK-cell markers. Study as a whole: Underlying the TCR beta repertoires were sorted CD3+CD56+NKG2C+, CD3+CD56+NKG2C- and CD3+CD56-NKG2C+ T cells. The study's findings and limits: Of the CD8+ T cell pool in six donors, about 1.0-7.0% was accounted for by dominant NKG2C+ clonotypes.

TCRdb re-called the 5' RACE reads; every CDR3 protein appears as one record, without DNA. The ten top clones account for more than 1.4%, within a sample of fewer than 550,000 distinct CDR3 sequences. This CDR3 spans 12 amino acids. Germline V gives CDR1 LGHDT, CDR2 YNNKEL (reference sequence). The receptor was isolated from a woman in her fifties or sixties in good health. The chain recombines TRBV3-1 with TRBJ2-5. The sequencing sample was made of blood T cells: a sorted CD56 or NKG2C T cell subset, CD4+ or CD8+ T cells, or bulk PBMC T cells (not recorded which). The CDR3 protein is CASSQEGMAQYF.